The 9 T cell receptor beta chains presented below share a single source sample, sequenced in a study of Ad26.COV2.S vaccination and SARS-CoV-2 variants. Treatment denoted: roughly 20 received Ad26.COV2.S at low or high dose, single or two shots; about 5 received placebo; per-sample allocation not given. It was on day 63 after the first vaccine or placebo injection that samples were taken. Clones were sequenced by immunoSEQ multiplex PCR, and TCRdb holds only the in-frame ones, with some missing. The sample carries 380,000 or so clones, around 82% recorded once. The source was peripheral blood, collected in a trial of Ad26.COV2.S vaccine versus placebo. These receptors originate from a person aged 18-60 years who received the Ad26.COV2.S COVID-19 vaccine or a placebo.

The chain recombines TRBV27 with TRBJ2-7; D possibly corresponds to TRBD2 (5 bases). CDR3 length: 12 amino acids. CDR1 is MNHEY, CDR2 SMNVEV, per germline (reference sequence). Deletions cut 5 bases from V and 5 bases from J, with 10 bases between. CDR3 sequence (DNA): TGTGCCAGCAGTCTCCCGGGAAACGAGCAGTACTTC. This gives the protein CASSLPGNEQYF.

The chain links TRBV7-2 to TRBJ2-7; TRBD1 might be the D (5 bases). CDR3 size: 16 residues. V gave up 5 bases and J gave up 0 bases, with 17 bases separating them. Germline values: CDR1 SGHTA, CDR2 FQGNSA. CDR3 DNA sequence: TGTGCCAGCAGCCCCACCCTAGGGGTGAGCTCCTACGAGCAGTACTTC. Amino acid sequence: CASSPTLGVSSYEQYF. Full variable domain (remainder filled in from reference TRBV7-2 and TRBJ2-7): GAGVSQSPSNKVTEKGKDVELRCDPISGHTALYWYRQSLGQGLEFLIYFQGNSAPDKSGLPSDRFSAERTGGSVSTLTIQRTQQEDSAVYLCASSPTLGVSSYEQYFGPGTRLTVT.

The chain carries TRBV5-4 and TRBJ1-5; TRBD1 might be the D (5 bases). The CDR3 is made up of 14 amino acids. The V gene lost 0 bases and the J gene lost 6 bases, with 10 bases spanning the gap. Germline CDR1 reads SGHNT; CDR2 reads YYREEE (reference sequence). The CDR3 DNA reads TGTGCCAGCAGCTTGGGCGGGGGGGGTCAGCCCCAGCATTTT. Its protein is CASSLGGGGQPQHF.

This clone was counted only a few times. The CDR3 region is CASTPSHLTGSADTQYF. The CDR3 bases are TGTGCCAGTACTCCCTCCCACTTGACAGGGTCGGCAGATACGCAGTATTTT. The rearrangement joins TRBV19 to TRBJ2-3; 7 nucleotides match TRBD1. Unmatched junction bases numbered 17, after V lost 7 bases and J lost 4 bases. This CDR3 spans 17 amino acids. The germline V gene encodes CDR1 LNHDA and CDR2 SQIVND (reference sequence).

The J gene is TRBJ1-1, the V gene TRBV29-1; no clear D. This CDR3 has 12 residues. Trimming took 6 bases from V and 0 from J, leaving 8 bases between them. Germline loops: CDR1 SQVTM, CDR2 ANQGSEA. The CDR3 reads CSVGPMNTEAFF. In DNA, the CDR3 is TGCAGCGTAGGACCAATGAACACTGAAGCTTTCTTT.

V is TRBV5-1 and J is TRBJ2-7, with D tentatively TRBD1 (5 bases). Between the trimmed V and J ends, which lost 1 base and 7 bases, there was a span of 9 bases. Germline loops: CDR1 SGHRS, CDR2 YFSETQ. CDR3 size: 12 residues. The CDR3 DNA reads as TGCGCCAGCAGCTTGATAGGGGAAGAGCAGTACTTC. Residues: CASSLIGEEQYF.

The chain joins TRBV11-2 to TRBJ1-1, with D unresolved. The CDR3 has 14 residues. From germline, CDR1 is SGHAT and CDR2 FQNNGV. The V end lost 1 base, the J end lost 5 bases, and 11 bases lay between the germline ends. This chain's CDR3 is CASSLAGILTEAFF. The DNA of the CDR3 is TGTGCCAGCAGCTTAGCCGGGATACTTACTGAAGCTTTCTTT.

V is TRBV28 and J is TRBJ1-2; D call uncertain. Deletions cut 5 bases from V and 0 bases from J, with 10 bases between. The length of the CDR3 is 14 residues. Germline V gives CDR1 MDHEN, CDR2 SYDVKM. CDR3 DNA: TGTGCCAGCAGTACCTTTTCTCCTAACTATGGCTACACCTTC. It encodes CASSTFSPNYGYTF.

This clone was seen just once. The chain uses TRBV5-1 and TRBJ2-5; D is uncertain. From germline, CDR1 is SGHRS and CDR2 YFSETQ. Trimming pared 4 bases from V and 12 bases from J, leaving 4 bases between. The CDR3 covers 8 residues. CDR3 DNA: TGCGCCAGCAGCCCCAAGTACTTC. Amino acids: CASSPKYF.